This T cell receptor (beta chain) was obtained from a study of cytomegalovirus exposure and HLA in healthy donors. The study's findings and limits: In a later analysis, common viral pathogens appeared linked to several of the most significant clusters.

The PCR had 60 Vbeta and 13 Jbeta primers. Using immunoSEQ multiplex PCR, the repertoire was profiled, and TCRdb retains in-frame clones only, with some absent. The sample includes some 160,000 clones, 70% to 80% seen only once; the top ten take approximately 1.5%. Points on this clone: The antigen remains unidentified.

The CDR3 runs to 13 residues. Germline V gene sequence: CDR1 KGHSH, CDR2 LQKENI. After removal of 2 bases from V and 5 bases from J, the junction contained 2 bases not matched to a gene. Sequenced: PBMCs. This chain joins TRBV18 and TRBJ2-5; 7 bases align to TRBD1. The receptor's source is a male donor in good health and CMV-seronegative. The CDR3, as DNA: TGTGCCAGCTCACCAGGGACAGCGGAGACCCAGTACTTC. Translated, it gives CASSPGTAETQYF. The entire variable domain, with the rest obtained from reference TRBV18 and TRBJ2-5, is as follows: NAGVMQNPRHLVRRRGQEARLRCSPMKGHSHVYWYRQLPEEGLKFMVYLQKENIIDESGMPKERFSAEFPKEGPSILRIQQVVRGDSAAYFCASSPGTAETQYFGPGTRLLVL.